This paragraph covers one TCR beta chain sequence. Its antigen is undetermined. This sample was taken from a study of T cells after yellow fever vaccination. On the study more broadly: Fractions of low cell number were prepared using SMART-Seq v4 Ultra Low Input.

TCRdb reanalysed the 5' RACE reads using MiXCR and keeps one entry per CDR3 protein. The repertoire includes over 300,000 distinct CDR3 sequences, more than 3% of them detected once, and 20% to 25% sits in the top ten. Study-wide results and limits: Although most clonotypes did not, a small share appeared in both CD4 and CD8 compartments.

The input for sequencing was PBMCs, taken on the day of the yellow fever booster vaccination. This TCR was sampled from a man aged 18 to 29 who received the YFV17D yellow fever vaccine.

This CDR3 reads CASRWTSGGTGELFF. The CDR3 nucleotides read TGCGCCAGCAGGTGGACTAGCGGGGGCACCGGGGAGCTGTTTTTT. The chain employs TRBV4-1 and TRBJ2-2; 13 bases map to TRBD2. The germline V gene has CDR1 MGHRA and CDR2 YSYEKL. The CDR3 runs to 15 residues. With V trimmed by 6 bases and J by 4 bases, 2 bases remained unmatched.